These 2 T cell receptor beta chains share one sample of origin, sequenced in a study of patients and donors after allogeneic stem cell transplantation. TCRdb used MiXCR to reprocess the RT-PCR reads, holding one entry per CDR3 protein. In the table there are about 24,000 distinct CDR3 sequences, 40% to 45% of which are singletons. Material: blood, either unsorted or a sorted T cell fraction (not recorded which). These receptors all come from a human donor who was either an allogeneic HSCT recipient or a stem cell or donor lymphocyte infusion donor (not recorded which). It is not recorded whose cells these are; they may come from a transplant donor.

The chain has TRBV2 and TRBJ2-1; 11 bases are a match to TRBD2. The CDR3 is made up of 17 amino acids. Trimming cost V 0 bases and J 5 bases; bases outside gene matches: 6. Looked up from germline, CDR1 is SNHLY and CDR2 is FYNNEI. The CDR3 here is CASSEAQLAGEHNEQFF. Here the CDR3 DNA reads TGTGCCAGCAGTGAAGCGCAACTAGCGGGAGAGCACAATGAGCAGTTCTTC. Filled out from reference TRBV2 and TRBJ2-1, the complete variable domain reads EPEVTQTPSHQVTQMGQEVILRCVPISNHLYFYWYRQILGQKVEFLVSFYNNEISEKSEIFDDQFSVERPDGSNFTLKIRSTKLEDSAMYFCASSEAQLAGEHNEQFFGPGTRLTVL.

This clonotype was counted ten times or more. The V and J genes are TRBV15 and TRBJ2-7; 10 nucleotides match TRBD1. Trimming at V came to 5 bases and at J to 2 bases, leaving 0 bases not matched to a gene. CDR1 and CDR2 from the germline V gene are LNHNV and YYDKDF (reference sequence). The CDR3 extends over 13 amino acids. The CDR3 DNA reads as TGTGCCACCAGCGGACAGGGGGCCTACGAGCAGTACTTC. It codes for CATSGQGAYEQYF.